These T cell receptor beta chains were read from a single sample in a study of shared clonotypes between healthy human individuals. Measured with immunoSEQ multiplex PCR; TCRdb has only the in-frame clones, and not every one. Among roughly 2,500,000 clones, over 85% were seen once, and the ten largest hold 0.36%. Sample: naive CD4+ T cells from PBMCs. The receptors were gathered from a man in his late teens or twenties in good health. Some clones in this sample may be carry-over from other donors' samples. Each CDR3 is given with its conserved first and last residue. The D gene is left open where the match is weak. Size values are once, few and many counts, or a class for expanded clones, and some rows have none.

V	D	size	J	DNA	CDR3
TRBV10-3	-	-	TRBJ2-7	TGTGCCATCAGTGAGTCGATCGGGGCTAACTACGAGCAGTACTTC	CAISESIGANYEQYF
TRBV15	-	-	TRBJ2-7	TGTGCCACCGCCCAGGGACTTACCTACGAGCAGTACTTC	CATAQGLTYEQYF
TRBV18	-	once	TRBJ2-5	TGTGCCAGCTCACCACAGGGCAGACAAGAGACCCAGTACTTC	CASSPQGRQETQYF
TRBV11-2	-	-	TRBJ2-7	TGTGCAAGCGCGGGGTCCCCCTACGAGCAGTACTTC	CASAGSPYEQYF
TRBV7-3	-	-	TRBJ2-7	TGTGCCAGCAGCCTACGACGGCGCGCCTACGAGCAGTACTTC	CASSLRRRAYEQYF
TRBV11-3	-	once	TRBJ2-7	TGTGCCAGCAGCGTCACCCACAGGGAGGCGCAGTACTTC	CASSVTHREAQYF
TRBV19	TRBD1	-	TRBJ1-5	TGTGCCAGTATGGGGACAGAGGGGGGTCAGCCCCAGCATTTT	CASMGTEGGQPQHF
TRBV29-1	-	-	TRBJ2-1	TGCAGCGTTGGCGACCTGGACAGTAAAGGAGTCTTC	CSVGDLDSKGVF
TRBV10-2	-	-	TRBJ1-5	TGCGCCAGCAGTGAGTCGAACGGAGGGGGACAGCCCCAGCATTTT	CASSESNGGGQPQHF
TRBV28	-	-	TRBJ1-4	TGTGCCAGCAGTTTACCCGGGACGGCCCGAGAAAAACTGTTTTTT	CASSLPGTAREKLFF
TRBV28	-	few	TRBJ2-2	TGTGCCAGCAGTTCTCCAGGGGAGAACACCGGGGAGCTGTTTTTT	CASSSPGENTGELFF
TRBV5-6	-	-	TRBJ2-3	TGTGCCAGCAGCTTGCGGCAGCCGGGTACCGATACGCAGTATTTT	CASSLRQPGTDTQYF
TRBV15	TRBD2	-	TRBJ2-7	TGTGCCACCAGCAGAGCCGGGGTAGCGGGATCATACGAGCAGCACTTC	CATSRAGVAGSYEQHF
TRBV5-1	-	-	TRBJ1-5	TGCGCCAGCAGCCCGGGATCTCCAGGCAATCAGCCCCAGCATTTT	CASSPGSPGNQPQHF
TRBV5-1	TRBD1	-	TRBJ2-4	TGCGCCAGCAGCTCGACAGGGGGCGCAAACATTCAGTACTTC	CASSSTGGANIQYF
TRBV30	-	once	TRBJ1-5	TGTGCCTGGAGCCCGGAAAGTCAGCCCCAGCATTTT	CAWSPESQPQHF
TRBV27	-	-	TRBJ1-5	TGTGCCAGCAGTTTATTTGCCCCAGGGAGAAGCAATCAGCCCCAGCATTTT	CASSLFAPGRSNQPQHF
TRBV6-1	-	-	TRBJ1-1	TGTGCCAGCAGGGTCGAGACGGATTACACTGAAGCTTTCTTT	CASRVETDYTEAFF
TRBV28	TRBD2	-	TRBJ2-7	TGTGCCAGCAGTTTCGGTAGCGGGAGCTCCTACGAGCAGTACTTC	CASSFGSGSSYEQYF
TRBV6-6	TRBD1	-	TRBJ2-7	TGTGCCAGCAGTTACTGGACAGGGGAGGCGGACGAGCAGTACTTC	CASSYWTGEADEQYF